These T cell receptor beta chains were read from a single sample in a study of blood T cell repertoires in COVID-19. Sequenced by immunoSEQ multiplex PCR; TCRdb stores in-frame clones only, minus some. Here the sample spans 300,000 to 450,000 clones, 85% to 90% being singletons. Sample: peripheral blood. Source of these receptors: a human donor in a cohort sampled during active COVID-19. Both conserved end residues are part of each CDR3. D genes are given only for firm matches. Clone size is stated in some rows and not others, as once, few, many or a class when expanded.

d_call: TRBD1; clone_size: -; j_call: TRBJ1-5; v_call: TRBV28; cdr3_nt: TGTGCCAGCAGTAGGCCGGGACAGAAAAGCAATCAGCCCCAGCATTTT; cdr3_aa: CASSRPGQKSNQPQHF
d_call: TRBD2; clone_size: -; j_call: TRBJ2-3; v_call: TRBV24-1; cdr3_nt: TGTGCCACCAGTGAAAAGCGGGGTTCCACAGATACGCAGTATTTT; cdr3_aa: CATSEKRGSTDTQYF
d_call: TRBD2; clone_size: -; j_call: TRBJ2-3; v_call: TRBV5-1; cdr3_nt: TGCGCCAGCAGCATCGGACTAGCGGCAGGAAAAAATTTT; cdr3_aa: CASSIGLAAGKNF
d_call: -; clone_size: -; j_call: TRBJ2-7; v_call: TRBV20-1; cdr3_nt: TGCAGTGCTAGTCCCGGGGCCTACGAGCAGTACTTC; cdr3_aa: CSASPGAYEQYF
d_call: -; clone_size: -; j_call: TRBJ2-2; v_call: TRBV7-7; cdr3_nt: TGTGCTAGCAGCCCCGGGGGGCAGCTGTACACCGGGGAGCTGTTTTTT; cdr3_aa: CASSPGGQLYTGELFF
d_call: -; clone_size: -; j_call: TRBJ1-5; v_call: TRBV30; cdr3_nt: TGTGCCTGGAGTACGGGGGGGCTCGGTCAGCCCCAGCATTTT; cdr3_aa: CAWSTGGLGQPQHF
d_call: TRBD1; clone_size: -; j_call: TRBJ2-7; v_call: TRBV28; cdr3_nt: TGTGCCAGCAGTTTAACCGTGGACAGGGACAGTTCCCGCTACGAGCAGTACTTC; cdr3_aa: CASSLTVDRDSSRYEQYF
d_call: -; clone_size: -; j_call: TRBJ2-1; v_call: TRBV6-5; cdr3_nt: TGTGCCAGCAGTTACTCGAGATGGGGCCGAGGTGAGCAGTTCTTC; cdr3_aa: CASSYSRWGRGEQFF
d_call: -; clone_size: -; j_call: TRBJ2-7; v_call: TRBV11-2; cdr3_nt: TGTGCCAGCAGCTTAGGAGGCATCGAGAACGAGCAGTACTTC; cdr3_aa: CASSLGGIENEQYF
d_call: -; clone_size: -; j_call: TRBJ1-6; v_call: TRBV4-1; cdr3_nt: TGCGCCAGCAGCCAAGCCCCAGGGAGGAATAATTCACCCCTCCACTTT; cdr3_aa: CASSQAPGRNNSPLHF
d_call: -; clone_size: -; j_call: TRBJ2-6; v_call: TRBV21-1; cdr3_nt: TGTGCCAGCAGCAACAGGGGAAATGGGGCCAACGTCCTGACTTTC; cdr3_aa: CASSNRGNGANVLTF
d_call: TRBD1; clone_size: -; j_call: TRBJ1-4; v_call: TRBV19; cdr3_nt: TGTGCCAGTAGTATGGGGACAGCAAATGAAAAACTGTTTTTT; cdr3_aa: CASSMGTANEKLFF
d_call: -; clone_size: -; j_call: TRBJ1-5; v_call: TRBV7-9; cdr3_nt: TGTGCCAGCAGCTTATCGGGGGGCGTTCAGCCCCAGCATTTT; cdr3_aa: CASSLSGGVQPQHF
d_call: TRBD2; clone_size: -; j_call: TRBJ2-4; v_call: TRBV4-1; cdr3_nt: TGCGCCAGCAGGAAACTCGGGAGGGGGGCCAAAAACATTCAGTACTTC; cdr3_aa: CASRKLGRGAKNIQYF
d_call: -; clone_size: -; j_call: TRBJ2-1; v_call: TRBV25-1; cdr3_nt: TGTGCCAGCAGTGAATATCGTCGCAGGGGTAATGAGCAGTTCTTC; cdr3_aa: CASSEYRRRGNEQFF
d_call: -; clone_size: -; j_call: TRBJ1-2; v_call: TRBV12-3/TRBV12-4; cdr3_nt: TGTGCCAGCAGTTATGAGGACTATAGTCCCTACACCTTC; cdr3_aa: CASSYEDYSPYTF
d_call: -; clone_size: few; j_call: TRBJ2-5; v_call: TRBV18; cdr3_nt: TGTGCCAGTTCCCGGGCCAGCGGGGAGACCCAGTACTTC; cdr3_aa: CASSRASGETQYF
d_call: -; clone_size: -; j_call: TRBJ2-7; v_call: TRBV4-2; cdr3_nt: TGTGCCAGCAGCCAAGAGCCAGGAGGTCCAGAGCAGTACTTC; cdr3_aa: CASSQEPGGPEQYF
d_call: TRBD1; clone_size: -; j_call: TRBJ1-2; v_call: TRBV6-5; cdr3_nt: TGTGCCAGCAGTCCGGACAGGGAAAGCTATGGCTACACCTTC; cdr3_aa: CASSPDRESYGYTF
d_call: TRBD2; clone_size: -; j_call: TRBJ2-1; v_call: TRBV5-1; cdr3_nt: TGCGCCAGCAGCCTACAGACTAGCGGAACCTACAATGAGCAGTTCTTC; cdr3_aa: CASSLQTSGTYNEQFF
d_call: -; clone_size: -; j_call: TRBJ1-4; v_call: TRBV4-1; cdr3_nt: TGCGCCAGCAGCCAAGAGGGGAGGAGTGAAAAACTGTTTTTT; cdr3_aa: CASSQEGRSEKLFF
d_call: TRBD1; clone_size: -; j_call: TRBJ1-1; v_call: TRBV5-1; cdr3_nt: TGCGCCAGCAACCGACAGGGGCAGGACACTGAAGCTTTCTTT; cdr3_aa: CASNRQGQDTEAFF
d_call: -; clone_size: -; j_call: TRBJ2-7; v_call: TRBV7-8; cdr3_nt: TGTGCCAGCAGCTCTAGTAAGGGATTGCGGGCCCTCTCCTACGAGCAGTACTTC; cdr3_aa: CASSSSKGLRALSYEQYF
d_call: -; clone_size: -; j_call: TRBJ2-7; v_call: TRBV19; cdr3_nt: TGTGCCAGTAGTTCGGCGGGTGCAACGGAGCAGTACTTC; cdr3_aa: CASSSAGATEQYF
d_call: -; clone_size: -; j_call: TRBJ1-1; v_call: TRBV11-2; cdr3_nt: TGTGCCAGCAGCTTAGAGGGATGGGGGGGGACTGAAGCTTTCTTT; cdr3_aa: CASSLEGWGGTEAFF
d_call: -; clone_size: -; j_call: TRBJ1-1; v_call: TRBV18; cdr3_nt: TGTGCCAGCTCACCAGACAGGTTGTTTGGCACTGAAGCTTTCTTT; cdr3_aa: CASSPDRLFGTEAFF